This TCR beta chain stems from a study of T cell responses to AZD1222 COVID-19 vaccine. J lost 0 bases, V lost 6 bases, and 6 bases had no gene match. This CDR3 has 17 residues. CDR1 and CDR2 (germline): SGHAT, FQNNGV. Sequencing used immunoSEQ multiplex PCR; TCRdb keeps in-frame clones, though not all of them. Of roughly 150,000 clones in the sample, about 90% were seen once. This sequence was found in an adult who received the AZD1222 COVID-19 vaccine. The chain employs TRBV11-2 and TRBJ2-6, with TRBD1 matching over 9 bases. The sample in question was peripheral blood, obtained 28 days after the second AZD1222 dose. Here the CDR3 DNA reads TGTGCCAGCAGGACAGGGGGAGCCAGCTCTGGGGCCAACGTCCTGACTTTC. This gives the protein CASRTGGASSGANVLTF.